Below, one T cell receptor beta chain is given with its context. The CDR3 sequence is 13 residues long. The ends were cut back, 4 bases at V and 7 bases at J, with 13 bases in the middle. Germline V gene lookup returns CDR1 GTSNPN and CDR2 SVGIG (reference sequence). This specimen comes from a study of cytotoxic CD8 clonotypes in ibrutinib-treated CLL. Data came from immunoSEQ multiplex PCR; TCRdb stores just in-frame clones and leaves some out. The sample has over 130,000 clones; approximately 80% are singletons. The genes are TRBV30 and TRBJ2-2, with a weak D call TRBD1 (6 bases). Sequences were derived from PBMCs, sampled after 36 months of ibrutinib treatment. This TCR derives from a human donor with chronic lymphocytic leukemia. The CDR3: CAWNGQIGGELFF. The DNA of the CDR3 is TGTGCCTGGAATGGACAGATTGGCGGGGAGCTGTTTTTT.